This entry lists 3 T cell receptor beta chains sequenced from one sample in a study of cytomegalovirus exposure and HLA in healthy donors. Primers for the PCR totalled 60 Vbeta and 13 Jbeta. Some clones are missing from TCRdb's copy, which holds only in-frame ones; the method was immunoSEQ multiplex PCR. Of about 160,000 clones detected, less than 90% appear once; the ten largest clones hold around 4.3%. Sequenced input: PBMCs. The receptor source for this set is a man aged 50 to 59 in good health and CMV-seropositive.

V and J are TRBV4-1 and TRBJ1-1; no reliable D call. CDR1 and CDR2 from the germline V gene are MGHRA and YSYEKL. V shed 3 bases and J shed 2 bases, with 7 bases lying between them. CDR3 length: 13 amino acids. As DNA, the CDR3 is TGCGCCAGCAGCCACACAGAAAACACTGAAGCTTTCTTT. Its protein is CASSHTENTEAFF.

For this clone: One junction end disagrees with the germline gene, perhaps due to a read error. J is TRBJ1-2 and V is TRBV5-5; possibly TRBD1 for D (6 bases). Germline loops: CDR1 SGHKS, CDR2 YYEKEE (reference sequence). This CDR3 contains 11 residues. Written as DNA, the CDR3 is TGTGCCAGCAGCTTCCGGGACACTCTTGACTTC. Translated: CASSFRDTLDF.

This clone appeared a few times. The chain uses TRBV5-5 and TRBJ2-7, with 8 positions matching TRBD1. Trimming removed 1 base from V and 5 bases from J; junction bases left unmatched: 14. Germline values: CDR1 SGHKS, CDR2 YYEKEE (reference sequence). CDR3 length equals 17 residues. CDR3: CASSLWATGTGLDEQYF. The CDR3 DNA sequence: TGTGCCAGCAGCTTGTGGGCCACCGGGACAGGCCTGGACGAGCAGTACTTC.